This TCR beta chain was obtained from a study of blood T cell repertoires in COVID-19. In the authors' workflow: Reference gene primer amplification yielded estimated nucleated cell counts. Clones were sequenced by immunoSEQ multiplex PCR, and TCRdb holds only the in-frame ones, with some missing. V, J and clone size were drawn from that table, and D and trimming were deduced from the DNA. The sample yields about 140,000 clones, 80% seen once. Germline assignment: CDR1 GTSNPN and CDR2 SVGIG (reference sequence). The V gene lost 0 bases and the J gene lost 7 bases, with 24 bases spanning the gap. The CDR3 is 17 residues long.

The rearrangement links TRBV30 to TRBJ1-2, with D possibly being TRBD1 (6 bases). The sequence was obtained from a man between 70 and 80 years old who had recovered from COVID-19. Sequencing used peripheral blood. CDR3 sequence (DNA): TGTGCCTGGAGTGTAAGTCCTACAGGGACGAAAAGAGGTGGCTACACCTTC. It encodes CAWSVSPTGTKRGGYTF.